This TCR beta chain was documented in a study of identical twins. TCRdb processed the 5' RACE reads anew with MiXCR; each CDR3 protein has one entry. Of hundreds of thousands of distinct CDR3 sequences in the sample, about a fifth are singletons; the top ten hold more than 0.4%. This clonotype has only a few counts. This CDR3 has 15 amino acids. V was trimmed by 2 bases and J by 2 bases, leaving 13 bases between them. This sample also appeared in a second study, on yellow fever vaccine responses in identical twins.

This receptor was obtained from a young woman in good health. The V and J genes are TRBV12-3 or TRBV12-4 and TRBJ2-7; D remains ambiguous. The sequenced sample was CD4+ T cells sorted from blood. The CDR3 nucleotides read TGTGCCAGCAGTTTAAGAGGCGCCGCAACCTACGAGCAGTACTTC. Protein: CASSLRGAATYEQYF.